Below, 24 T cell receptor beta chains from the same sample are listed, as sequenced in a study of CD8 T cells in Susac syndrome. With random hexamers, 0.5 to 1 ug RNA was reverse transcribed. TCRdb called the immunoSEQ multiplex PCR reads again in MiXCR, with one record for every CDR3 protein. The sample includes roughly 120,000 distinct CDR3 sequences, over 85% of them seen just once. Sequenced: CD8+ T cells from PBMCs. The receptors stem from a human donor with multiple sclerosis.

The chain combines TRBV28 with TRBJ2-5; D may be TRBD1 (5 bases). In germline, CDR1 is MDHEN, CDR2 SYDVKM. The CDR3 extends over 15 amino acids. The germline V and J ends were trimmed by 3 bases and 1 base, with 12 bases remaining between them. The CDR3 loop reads CASSLGLSFQETQYF. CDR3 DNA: TGTGCCAGCAGTTTGGGGCTATCATTCCAAGAGACCCAGTACTTC. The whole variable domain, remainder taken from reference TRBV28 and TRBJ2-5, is DVKVTQSSRYLVKRTGEKVFLECVQDMDHENMFWYRQDPGLGLRLIYFSYDVKMKEKGDIPEGYSVSREKKERFSLILESASTNQTSMYLCASSLGLSFQETQYFGPGTRLLVL.

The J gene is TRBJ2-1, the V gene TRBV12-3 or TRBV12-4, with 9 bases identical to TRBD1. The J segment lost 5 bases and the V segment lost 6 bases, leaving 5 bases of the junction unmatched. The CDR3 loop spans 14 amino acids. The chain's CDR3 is CASRLDRGNNEQFF. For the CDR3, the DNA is TGTGCCAGCAGACTGGACAGGGGAAACAATGAGCAGTTCTTC.

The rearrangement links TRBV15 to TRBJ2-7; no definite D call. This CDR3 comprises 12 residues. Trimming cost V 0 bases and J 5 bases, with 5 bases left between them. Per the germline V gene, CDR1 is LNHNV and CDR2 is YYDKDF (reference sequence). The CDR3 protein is CATSRDPDEQYF. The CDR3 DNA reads TGTGCCACCAGCAGAGACCCCGACGAGCAGTACTTC.

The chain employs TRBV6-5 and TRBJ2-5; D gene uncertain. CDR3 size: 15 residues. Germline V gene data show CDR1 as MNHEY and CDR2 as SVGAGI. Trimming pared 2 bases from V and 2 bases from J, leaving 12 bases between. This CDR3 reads CASSYGSLVQETQYF. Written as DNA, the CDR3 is TGTGCCAGCAGTTACGGTTCGTTAGTACAAGAGACCCAGTACTTC.

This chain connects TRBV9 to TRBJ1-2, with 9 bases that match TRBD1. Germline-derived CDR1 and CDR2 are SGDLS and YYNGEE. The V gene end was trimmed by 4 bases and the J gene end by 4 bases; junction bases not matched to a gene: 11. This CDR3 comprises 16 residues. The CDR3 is CASSYSSQGAGYGYTF. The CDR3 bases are TGTGCCAGCAGCTATAGTTCACAGGGGGCGGGCTATGGCTACACCTTC.

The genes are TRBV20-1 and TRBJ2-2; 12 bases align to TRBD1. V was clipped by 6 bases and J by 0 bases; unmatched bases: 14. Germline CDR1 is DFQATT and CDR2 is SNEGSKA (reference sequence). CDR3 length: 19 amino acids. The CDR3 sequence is CSATGTGGSQAPNTGELFF. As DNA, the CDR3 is TGCAGTGCGACCGGGACAGGGGGCTCACAGGCACCGAACACCGGGGAGCTGTTTTTT.

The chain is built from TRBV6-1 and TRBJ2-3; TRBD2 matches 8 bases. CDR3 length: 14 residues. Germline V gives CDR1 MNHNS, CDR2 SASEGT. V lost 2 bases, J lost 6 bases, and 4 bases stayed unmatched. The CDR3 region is CASSEWTSRDTQYF. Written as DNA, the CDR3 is TGTGCCAGCAGTGAATGGACTAGCAGGGATACGCAGTATTTT.

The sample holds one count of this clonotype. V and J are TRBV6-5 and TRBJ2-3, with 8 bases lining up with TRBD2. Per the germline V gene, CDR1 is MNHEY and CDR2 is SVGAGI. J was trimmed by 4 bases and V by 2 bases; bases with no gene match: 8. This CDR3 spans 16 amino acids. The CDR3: CASSYGLRGASDTQYF. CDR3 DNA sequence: TGTGCCAGCAGTTACGGATTGCGGGGGGCTTCAGATACGCAGTATTTT.

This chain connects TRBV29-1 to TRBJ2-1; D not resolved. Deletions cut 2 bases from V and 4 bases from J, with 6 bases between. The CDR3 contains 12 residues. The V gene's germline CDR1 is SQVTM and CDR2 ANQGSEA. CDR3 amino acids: CSVETAYNEQFF. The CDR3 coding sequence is TGCAGCGTTGAAACGGCTTACAATGAGCAGTTCTTC.

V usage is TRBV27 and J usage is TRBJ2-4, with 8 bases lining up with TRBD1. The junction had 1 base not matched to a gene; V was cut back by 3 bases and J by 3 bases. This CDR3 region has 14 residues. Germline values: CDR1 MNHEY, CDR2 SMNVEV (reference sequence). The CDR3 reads CASSFGQGKNIQYF. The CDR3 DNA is TGTGCCAGCAGTTTTGGACAGGGCAAAAACATTCAGTACTTC.

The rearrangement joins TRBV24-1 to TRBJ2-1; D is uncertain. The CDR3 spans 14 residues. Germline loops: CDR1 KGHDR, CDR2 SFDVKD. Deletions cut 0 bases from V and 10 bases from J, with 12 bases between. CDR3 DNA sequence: TGTGCCACCAGTGATTTGGTCGAAGCTGCCGAGCAGTTCTTC. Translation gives CATSDLVEAAEQFF.

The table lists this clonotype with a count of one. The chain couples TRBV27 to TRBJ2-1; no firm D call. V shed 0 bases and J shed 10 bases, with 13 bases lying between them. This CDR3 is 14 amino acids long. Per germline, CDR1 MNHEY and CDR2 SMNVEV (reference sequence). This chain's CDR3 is CASSLSFSGGEQFF. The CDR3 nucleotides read TGTGCCAGCAGTTTATCATTCTCGGGTGGCGAGCAGTTCTTC.

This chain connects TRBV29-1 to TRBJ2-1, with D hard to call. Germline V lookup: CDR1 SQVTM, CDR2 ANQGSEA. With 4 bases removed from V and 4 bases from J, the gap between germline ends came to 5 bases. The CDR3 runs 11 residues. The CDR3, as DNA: TGCAGCGTTGCTACTTACAATGAGCAGTTCTTC. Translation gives CSVATYNEQFF.

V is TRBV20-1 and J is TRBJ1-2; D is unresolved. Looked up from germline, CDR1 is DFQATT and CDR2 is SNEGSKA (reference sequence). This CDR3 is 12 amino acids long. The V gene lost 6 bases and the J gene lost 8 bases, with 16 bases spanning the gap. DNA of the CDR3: TGCAGTGCCAAGACGGCGGGTCGCGGCTACACCTTC. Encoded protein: CSAKTAGRGYTF.

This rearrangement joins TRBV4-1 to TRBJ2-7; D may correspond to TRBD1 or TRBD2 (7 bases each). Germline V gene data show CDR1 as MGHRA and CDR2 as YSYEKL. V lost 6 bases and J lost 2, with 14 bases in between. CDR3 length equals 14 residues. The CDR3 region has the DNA TGCGCCAGCAGAAGTCCAGGGGGGGCCTACGAGCAGTACTTC. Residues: CASRSPGGAYEQYF.

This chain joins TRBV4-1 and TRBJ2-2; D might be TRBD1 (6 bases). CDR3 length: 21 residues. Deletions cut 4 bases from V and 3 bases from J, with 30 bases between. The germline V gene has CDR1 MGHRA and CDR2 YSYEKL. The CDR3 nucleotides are TGCGCCAGCAGCCCCACGACCGGACAGCAAAGACCCAGTAGGGACACCGGGGAGCTGTTTTTT. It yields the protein CASSPTTGQQRPSRDTGELFF.

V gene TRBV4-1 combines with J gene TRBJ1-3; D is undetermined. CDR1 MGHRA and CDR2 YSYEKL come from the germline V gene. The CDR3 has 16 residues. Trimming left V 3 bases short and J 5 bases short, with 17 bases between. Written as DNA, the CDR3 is TGCGCCAGCAGCCAGGGCTTTTCTGGCACTCGAAACACCATATATTTT. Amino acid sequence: CASSQGFSGTRNTIYF.

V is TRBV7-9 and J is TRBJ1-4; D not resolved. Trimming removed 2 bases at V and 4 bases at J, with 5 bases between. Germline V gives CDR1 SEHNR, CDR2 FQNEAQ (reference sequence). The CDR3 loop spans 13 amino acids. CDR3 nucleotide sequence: TGTGCCAGCAGCTTACTGGATAATGAAAAACTGTTTTTT. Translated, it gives CASSLLDNEKLFF.

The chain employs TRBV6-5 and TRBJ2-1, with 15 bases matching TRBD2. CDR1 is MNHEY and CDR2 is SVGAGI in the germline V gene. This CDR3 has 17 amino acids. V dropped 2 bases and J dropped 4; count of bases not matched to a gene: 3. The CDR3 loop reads CASSYTGTSGGYNEQFF. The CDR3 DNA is TGTGCCAGCAGTTACACCGGGACTAGCGGGGGGTACAATGAGCAGTTCTTC.

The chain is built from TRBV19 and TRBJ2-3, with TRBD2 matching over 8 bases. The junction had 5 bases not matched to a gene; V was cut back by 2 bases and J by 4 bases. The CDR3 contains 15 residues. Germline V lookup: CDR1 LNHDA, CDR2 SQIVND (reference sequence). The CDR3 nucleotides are TGTGCCAGTAGTATAAGCGGGAGTTGGTCAGATACGCAGTATTTT. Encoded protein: CASSISGSWSDTQYF.

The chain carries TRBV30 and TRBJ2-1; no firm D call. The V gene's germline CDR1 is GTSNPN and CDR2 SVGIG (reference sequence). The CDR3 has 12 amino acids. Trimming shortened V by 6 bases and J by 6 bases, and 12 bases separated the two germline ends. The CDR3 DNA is TGTGCCTGTGGCCGAAGGTCCAATGAGCAGTTCTTC. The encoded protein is CACGRRSNEQFF.

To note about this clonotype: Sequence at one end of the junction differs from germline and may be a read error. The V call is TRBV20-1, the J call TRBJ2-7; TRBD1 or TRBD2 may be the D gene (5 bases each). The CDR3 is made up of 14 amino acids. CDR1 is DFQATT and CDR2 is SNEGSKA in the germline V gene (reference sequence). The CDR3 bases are TGCAGCGCTAGAGGGGAAGTGGTTCGGTACGAGCAGTACTTC. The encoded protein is CSARGEVVRYEQYF.

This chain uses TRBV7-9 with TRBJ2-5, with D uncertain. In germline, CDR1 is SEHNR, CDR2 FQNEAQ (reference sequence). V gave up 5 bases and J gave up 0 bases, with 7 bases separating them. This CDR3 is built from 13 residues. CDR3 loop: CASSHRDQETQYF. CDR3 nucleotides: TGTGCCAGCAGCCACCGGGACCAAGAGACCCAGTACTTC.

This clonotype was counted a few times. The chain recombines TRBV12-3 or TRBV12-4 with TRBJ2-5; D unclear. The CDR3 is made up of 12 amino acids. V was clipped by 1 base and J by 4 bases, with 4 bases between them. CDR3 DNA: TGTGCCAGCAGTTTAGGGTTAGAGACCCAGTACTTC. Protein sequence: CASSLGLETQYF.